Detailed here is one TCR beta chain. Different DNA sequences within this sample yield the same CDR3. Primers included in the PCR were 60 Vbeta and 13 Jbeta primers. As originally analysed: An analysis performed later counted roughly 80 million unique TCR beta chains (approximately 10 million of them shared). The assay was immunoSEQ multiplex PCR, and TCRdb's table has in-frame clones only and misses some. That table supplies the V and J calls and clone size; D and trimming were determined from the DNA. The table lists 100,000 to 150,000 clones, around three quarters of them singletons, with approximately 4.2% in the top ten. Though nominally healthy at sampling, donors likely had unrecorded immune exposures. This specimen belongs to a study of cytomegalovirus exposure and HLA in healthy donors. Study context: In an early release, HLA-typed donors contributed approximately 80 million unique TCR sequences.

Germline V gene lookup returns CDR1 SEHNR and CDR2 FQNEAQ (reference sequence). CDR3 size: 13 residues. V was cut by 3 bases and J by 9 bases, with 12 bases left in between. This TCR derives from a male donor in good health and CMV-seropositive. Sequences were obtained from PBMCs. V is TRBV7-9 and J is TRBJ2-1, with D possibly being TRBD2 (5 bases). This CDR3 is CASSFAEGFEQFF. In nucleotides, the CDR3 is TGTGCCAGCAGCTTCGCCGAGGGATTTGAGCAGTTCTTC.